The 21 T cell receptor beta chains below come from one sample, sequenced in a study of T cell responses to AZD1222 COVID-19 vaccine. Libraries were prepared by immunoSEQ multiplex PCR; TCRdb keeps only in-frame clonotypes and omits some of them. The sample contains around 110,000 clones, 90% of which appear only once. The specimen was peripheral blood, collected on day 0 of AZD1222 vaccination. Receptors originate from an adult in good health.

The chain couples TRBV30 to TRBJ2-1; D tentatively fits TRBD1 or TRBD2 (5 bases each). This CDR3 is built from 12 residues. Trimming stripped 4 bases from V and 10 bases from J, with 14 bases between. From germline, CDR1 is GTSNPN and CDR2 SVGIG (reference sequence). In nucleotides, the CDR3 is TGTGCCTGGACTCTACGGGGCAAGGAGCAGTTCTTC. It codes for CAWTLRGKEQFF. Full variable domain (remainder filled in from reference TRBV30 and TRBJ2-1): SQTIHQWPATLVQPVGSPLSLECTVEGTSNPNLYWYRQAAGRGLQLLFYSVGIGQISSEVPQNLSASRPQDRQFILSSKKLLLSDSGFYLCAWTLRGKEQFFGPGTRLTVL.

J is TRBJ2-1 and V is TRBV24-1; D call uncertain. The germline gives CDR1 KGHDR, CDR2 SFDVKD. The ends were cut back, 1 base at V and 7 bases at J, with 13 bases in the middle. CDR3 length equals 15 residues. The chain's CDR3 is CATSDLVAFENEQFF. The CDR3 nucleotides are TGTGCCACCAGTGATTTAGTGGCTTTTGAAAATGAGCAGTTCTTC.

CDR3 protein: CASGDPDRGNEQFF. As DNA, the CDR3 is TGTGCCAGCGGAGACCCGGATAGAGGCAATGAGCAGTTCTTC. This chain joins TRBV4-2 and TRBJ2-1; no clear D gene. This CDR3 is built from 14 residues. Germline V gene lookup returns CDR1 LGHNA and CDR2 YNFKEQ. V lost 8 bases, J lost 6 bases, and 17 bases lay in between.

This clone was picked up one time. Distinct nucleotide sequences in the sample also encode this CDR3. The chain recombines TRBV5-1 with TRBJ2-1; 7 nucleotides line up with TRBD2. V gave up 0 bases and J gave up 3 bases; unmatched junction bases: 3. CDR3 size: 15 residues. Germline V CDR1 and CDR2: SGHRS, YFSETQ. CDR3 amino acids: CASSLGTSGYNEQFF. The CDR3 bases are TGCGCCAGCAGCTTGGGGACTAGTGGCTACAATGAGCAGTTCTTC.

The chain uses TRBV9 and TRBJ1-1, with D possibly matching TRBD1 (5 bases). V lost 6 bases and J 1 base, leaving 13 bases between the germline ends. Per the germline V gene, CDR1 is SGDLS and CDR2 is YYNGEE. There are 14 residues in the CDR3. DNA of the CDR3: TGTGCCAGCAACAATGGGGCCGAGAACACTGAAGCTTTCTTT. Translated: CASNNGAENTEAFF.

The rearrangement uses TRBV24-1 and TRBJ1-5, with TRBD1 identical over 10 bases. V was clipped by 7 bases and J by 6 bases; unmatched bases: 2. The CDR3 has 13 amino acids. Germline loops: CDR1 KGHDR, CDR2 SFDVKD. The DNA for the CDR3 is TGTGCCACCAGCGGACAGGGGGGTCAGCCCCAGCATTTT. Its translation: CATSGQGGQPQHF.

CDR3 in amino acids: CASSPRQGLNEQYF. The CDR3 DNA reads as TGTGCCAGCAGCCCGCGACAGGGGCTAAACGAGCAGTACTTC. The rearrangement joins TRBV7-2 to TRBJ2-7; TRBD1 matches at 8 bases. Per the germline V gene, CDR1 is SGHTA and CDR2 is FQGNSA. CDR3 length: 14 amino acids. With V trimmed by 5 bases and J by 5 bases, 8 bases remained unmatched.

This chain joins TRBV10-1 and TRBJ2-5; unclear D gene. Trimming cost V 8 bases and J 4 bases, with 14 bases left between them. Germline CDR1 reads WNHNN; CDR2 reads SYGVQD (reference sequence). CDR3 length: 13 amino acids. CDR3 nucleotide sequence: TGCGCCAGCTCACCCCGTGTTCTAGAGACCCAGTACTTC. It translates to CASSPRVLETQYF.

The CDR3 region is CASKGLTEAFF. The CDR3 DNA sequence: TGTGCCAGCAAGGGCCTCACTGAAGCTTTCTTT. This chain connects TRBV2 to TRBJ1-1; D remains ambiguous. The CDR3 has 11 residues. The V gene's germline CDR1 is SNHLY and CDR2 FYNNEI. V was shortened by 7 bases and J by 4 bases, with 7 bases between the two germline ends.

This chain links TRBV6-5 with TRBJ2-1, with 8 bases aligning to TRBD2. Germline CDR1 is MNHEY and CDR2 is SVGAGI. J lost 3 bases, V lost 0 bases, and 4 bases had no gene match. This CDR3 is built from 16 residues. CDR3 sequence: CASSYSGSGVYNEQFF. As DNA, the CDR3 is TGTGCCAGCAGTTACTCAGGTAGCGGGGTCTACAATGAGCAGTTCTTC.

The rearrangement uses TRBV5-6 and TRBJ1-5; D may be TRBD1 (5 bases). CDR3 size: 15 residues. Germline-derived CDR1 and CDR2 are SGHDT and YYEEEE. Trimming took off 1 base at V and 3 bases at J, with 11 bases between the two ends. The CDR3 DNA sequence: TGTGCCAGCAGCTTGCAGGGACTGATCAATCAGCCCCAGCATTTT. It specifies CASSLQGLINQPQHF.

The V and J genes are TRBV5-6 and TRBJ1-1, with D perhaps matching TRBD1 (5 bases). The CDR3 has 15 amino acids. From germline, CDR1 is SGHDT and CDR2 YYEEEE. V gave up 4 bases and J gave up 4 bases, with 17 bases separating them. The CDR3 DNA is TGTGCCAGCAGCCAAAGGCGGGGGATCTTCACTGAAGCTTTCTTT. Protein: CASSQRRGIFTEAFF. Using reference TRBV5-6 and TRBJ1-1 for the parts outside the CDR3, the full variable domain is DAGVTQSPTHLIKTRGQQVTLRCSPKSGHDTVSWYQQALGQGPQFIFQYYEEEERQRGNFPDRFSGHQFPNYSSELNVNALLLGDSALYLCASSQRRGIFTEAFFGQGTRLTVV.

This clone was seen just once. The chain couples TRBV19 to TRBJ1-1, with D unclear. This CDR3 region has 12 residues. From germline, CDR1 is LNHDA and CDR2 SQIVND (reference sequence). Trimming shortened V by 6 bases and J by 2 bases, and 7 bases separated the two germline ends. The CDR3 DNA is TGTGCCAGTAGCTACGCTAACACTGAAGCTTTCTTT. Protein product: CASSYANTEAFF.

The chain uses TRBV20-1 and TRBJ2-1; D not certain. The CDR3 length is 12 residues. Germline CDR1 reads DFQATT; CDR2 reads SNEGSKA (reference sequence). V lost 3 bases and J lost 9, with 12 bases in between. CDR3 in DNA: TGCAGTGCTAGTAGGAGCGTGGGTGAGCAGTTCTTC. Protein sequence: CSASRSVGEQFF.

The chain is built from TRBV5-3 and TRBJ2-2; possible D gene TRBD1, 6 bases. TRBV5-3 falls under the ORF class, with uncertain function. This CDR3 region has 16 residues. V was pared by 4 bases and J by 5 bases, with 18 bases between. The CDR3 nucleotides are TGTGCCAGAAGCAACCACAGGGAACCGGGAACCGGGGAGCTGTTTTTT. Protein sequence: CARSNHREPGTGELFF.

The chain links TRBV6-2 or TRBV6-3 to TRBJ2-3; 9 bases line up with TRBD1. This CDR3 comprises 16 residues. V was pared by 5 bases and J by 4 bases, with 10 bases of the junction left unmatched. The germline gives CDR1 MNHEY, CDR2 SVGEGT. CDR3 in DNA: TGTGCCAGCAGTCGGCTGGACAGGGGAAGGGCAGATACGCAGTATTTT. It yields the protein CASSRLDRGRADTQYF.

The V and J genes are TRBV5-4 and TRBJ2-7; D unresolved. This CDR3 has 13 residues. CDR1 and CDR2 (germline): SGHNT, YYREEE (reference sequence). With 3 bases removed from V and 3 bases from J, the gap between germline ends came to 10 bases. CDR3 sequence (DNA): TGTGCCAGCAGCTGGAACGGAGACTACGAGCAGTACTTC. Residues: CASSWNGDYEQYF.

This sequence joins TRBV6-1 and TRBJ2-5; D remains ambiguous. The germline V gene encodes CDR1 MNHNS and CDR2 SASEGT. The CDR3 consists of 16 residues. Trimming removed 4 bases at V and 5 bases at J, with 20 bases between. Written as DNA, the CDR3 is TGTGCCAGCAGTGGGTCGAGGAGAGTTGTAGGCGAGACCCAGTACTTC. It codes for CASSGSRRVVGETQYF.

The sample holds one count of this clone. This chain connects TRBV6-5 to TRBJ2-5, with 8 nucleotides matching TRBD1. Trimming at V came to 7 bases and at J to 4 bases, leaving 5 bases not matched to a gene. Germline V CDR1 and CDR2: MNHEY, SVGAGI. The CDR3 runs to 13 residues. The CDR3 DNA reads TGTGCCAGCAACGACAGGGGAGGAGAGACCCAGTACTTC. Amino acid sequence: CASNDRGGETQYF.

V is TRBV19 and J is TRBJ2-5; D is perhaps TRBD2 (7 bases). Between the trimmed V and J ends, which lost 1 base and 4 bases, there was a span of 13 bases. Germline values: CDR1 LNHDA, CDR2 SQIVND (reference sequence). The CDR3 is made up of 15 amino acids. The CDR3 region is CASSIVGGGGETQYF. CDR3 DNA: TGTGCCAGTAGTATAGTTGGAGGGGGGGGAGAGACCCAGTACTTC.

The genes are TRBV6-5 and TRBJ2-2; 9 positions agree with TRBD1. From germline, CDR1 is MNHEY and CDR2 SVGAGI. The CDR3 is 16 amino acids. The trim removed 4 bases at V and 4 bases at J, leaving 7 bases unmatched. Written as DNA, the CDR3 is TGTGCCAGCAGTTCTCCGGGACAGGGATCCACCGGGGAGCTGTTTTTT. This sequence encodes CASSSPGQGSTGELFF.